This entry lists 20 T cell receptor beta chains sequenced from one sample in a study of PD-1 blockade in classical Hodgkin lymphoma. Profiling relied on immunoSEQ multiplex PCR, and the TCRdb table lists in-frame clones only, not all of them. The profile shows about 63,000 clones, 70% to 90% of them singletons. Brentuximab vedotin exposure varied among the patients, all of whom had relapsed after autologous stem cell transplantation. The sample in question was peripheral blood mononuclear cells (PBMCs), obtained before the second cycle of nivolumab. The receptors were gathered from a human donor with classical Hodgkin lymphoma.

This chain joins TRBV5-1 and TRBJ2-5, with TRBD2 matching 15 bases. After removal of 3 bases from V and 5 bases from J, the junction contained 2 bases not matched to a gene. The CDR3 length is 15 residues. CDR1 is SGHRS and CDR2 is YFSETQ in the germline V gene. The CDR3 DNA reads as TGCGCCAGCAGCTCTGGGACTAGCGGGGGGGAGACCCAGTACTTC. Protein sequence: CASSSGTSGGETQYF.

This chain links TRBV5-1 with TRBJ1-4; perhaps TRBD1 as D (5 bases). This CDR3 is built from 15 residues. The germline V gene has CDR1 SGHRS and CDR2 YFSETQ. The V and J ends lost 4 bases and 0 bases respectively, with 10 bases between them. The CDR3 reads CASSKDRATNEKLFF. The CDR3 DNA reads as TGCGCCAGCAGCAAAGACAGAGCAACTAATGAAAAACTGTTTTTT.

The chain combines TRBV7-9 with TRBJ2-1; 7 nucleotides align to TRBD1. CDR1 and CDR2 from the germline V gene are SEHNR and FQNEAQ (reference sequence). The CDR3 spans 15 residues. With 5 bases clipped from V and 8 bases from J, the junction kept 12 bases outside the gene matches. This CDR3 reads CASSRQILTGDEQFF. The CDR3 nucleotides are TGTGCCAGCAGCCGACAAATATTAACAGGGGATGAGCAGTTCTTC.

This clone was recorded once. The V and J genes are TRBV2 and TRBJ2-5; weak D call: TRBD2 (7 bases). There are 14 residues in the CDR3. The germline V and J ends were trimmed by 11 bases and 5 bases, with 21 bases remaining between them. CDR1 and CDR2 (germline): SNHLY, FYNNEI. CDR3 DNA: TGTGCCTCATCAGAGGGGGGGCCGGCGGAGACCCAGTACTTC. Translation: CASSEGGPAETQYF.

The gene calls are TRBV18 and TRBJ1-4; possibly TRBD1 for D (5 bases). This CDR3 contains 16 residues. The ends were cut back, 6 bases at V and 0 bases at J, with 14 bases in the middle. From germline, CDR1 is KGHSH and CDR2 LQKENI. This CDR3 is CASSPRGRPTNEKLFF. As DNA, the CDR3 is TGTGCCAGCTCCCCTCGGGGCCGACCAACTAATGAAAAACTGTTTTTT.

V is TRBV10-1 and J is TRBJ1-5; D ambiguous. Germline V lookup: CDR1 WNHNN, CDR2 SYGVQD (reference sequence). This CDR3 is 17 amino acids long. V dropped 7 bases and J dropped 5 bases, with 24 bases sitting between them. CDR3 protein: CASTFPRRRRTDQPQHF. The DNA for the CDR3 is TGCGCCAGCACCTTCCCCCGACGACGACGGACCGATCAGCCCCAGCATTTT.

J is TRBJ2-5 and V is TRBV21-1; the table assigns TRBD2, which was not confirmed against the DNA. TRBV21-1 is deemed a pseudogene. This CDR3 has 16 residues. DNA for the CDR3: TGTGCCAGCAGCAAAGCCGGTGTGGCAAAGCGGGAGACCCAGTACTTC. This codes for CASSKAGVAKRETQYF.

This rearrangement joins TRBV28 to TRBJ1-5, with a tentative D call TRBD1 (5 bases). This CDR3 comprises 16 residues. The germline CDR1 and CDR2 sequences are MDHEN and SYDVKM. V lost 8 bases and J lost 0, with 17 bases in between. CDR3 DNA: TGTGCCAGCGCCCTCGGAGGGACTTATAGCAATCAGCCCCAGCATTTT. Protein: CASALGGTYSNQPQHF.

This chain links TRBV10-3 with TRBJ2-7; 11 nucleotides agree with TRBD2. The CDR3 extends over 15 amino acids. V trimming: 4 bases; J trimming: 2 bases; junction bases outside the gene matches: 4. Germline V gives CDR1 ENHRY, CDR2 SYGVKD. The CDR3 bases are TGTGCCATCAGTGTACTAGCGGGGGCGACCTACGAGCAGTACTTC. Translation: CAISVLAGATYEQYF.

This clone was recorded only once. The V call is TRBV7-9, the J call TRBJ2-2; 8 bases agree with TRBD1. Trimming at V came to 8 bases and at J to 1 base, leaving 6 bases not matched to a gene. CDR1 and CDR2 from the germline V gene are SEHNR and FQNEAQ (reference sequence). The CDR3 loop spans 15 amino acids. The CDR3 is CASPTGTGNTGELFF. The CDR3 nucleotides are TGTGCCAGCCCCACCGGGACAGGGAACACCGGGGAGCTGTTTTTT.

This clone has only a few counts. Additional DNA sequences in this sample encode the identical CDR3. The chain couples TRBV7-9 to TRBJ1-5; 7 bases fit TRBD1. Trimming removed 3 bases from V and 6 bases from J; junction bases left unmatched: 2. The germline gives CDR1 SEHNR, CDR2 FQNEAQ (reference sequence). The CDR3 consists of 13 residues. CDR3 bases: TGTGCCAGCAGCTTCCAGGGGGGTCAGCCCCAGCATTTT. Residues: CASSFQGGQPQHF.

The CDR3 loop reads CASSVGLAGGYQETQYF. DNA for the CDR3: TGTGCCAGCAGCGTAGGCCTAGCGGGGGGGTACCAAGAGACCCAGTACTTC. J is TRBJ2-5 and V is TRBV9, with TRBD2 matching 12 bases. Germline V gene sequence: CDR1 SGDLS, CDR2 YYNGEE. This CDR3 has 17 residues. V lost 0 bases and J lost 0; bases outside the gene matches: 3.

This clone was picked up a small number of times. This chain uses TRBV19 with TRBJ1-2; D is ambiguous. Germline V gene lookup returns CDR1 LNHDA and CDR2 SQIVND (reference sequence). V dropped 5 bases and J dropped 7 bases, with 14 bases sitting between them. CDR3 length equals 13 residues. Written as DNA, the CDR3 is TGTGCCAGTAGTCCCCCTTCTTCAGGTGGCTACACCTTC. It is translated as CASSPPSSGGYTF. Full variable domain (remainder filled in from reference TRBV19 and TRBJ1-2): DGGITQSPKYLFRKEGQNVTLSCEQNLNHDAMYWYRQDPGQGLRLIYYSQIVNDFQKGDIAEGYSVSREKKESFPLTVTSAQKNPTAFYLCASSPPSSGGYTFGSGTRLTVV.

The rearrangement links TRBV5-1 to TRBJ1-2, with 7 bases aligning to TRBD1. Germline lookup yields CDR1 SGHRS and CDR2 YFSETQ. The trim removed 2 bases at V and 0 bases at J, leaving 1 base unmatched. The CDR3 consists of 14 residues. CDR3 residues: CASSLGTANYGYTF. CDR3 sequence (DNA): TGCGCCAGCAGCTTAGGGACAGCTAACTATGGCTACACCTTC. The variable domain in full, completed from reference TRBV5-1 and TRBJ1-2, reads KAGVTQTPRYLIKTRGQQVTLSCSPISGHRSVSWYQQTPGQGLQFLFEYFSETQRNKGNFPGRFSGRQFSNSRSEMNVSTLELGDSALYLCASSLGTANYGYTFGSGTRLTVV.

The CDR3 DNA follows: TGTGCCATCAGCCCAGGTGGGTACAATGAGCAGTTCTTC. It translates to CAISPGGYNEQFF. This sequence joins TRBV10-3 and TRBJ2-1; D uncertain. The V end was cut by 6 bases, the J end by 4 bases, with 10 bases between. The CDR3 runs to 13 residues. Germline CDR1 reads ENHRY; CDR2 reads SYGVKD.

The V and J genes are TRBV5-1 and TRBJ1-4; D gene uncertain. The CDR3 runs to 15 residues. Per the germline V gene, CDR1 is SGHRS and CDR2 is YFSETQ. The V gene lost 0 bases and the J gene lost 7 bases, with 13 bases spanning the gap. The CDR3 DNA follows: TGCGCCAGCAGCTTGGAGGGAATGACGAGTGAAAAACTGTTTTTT. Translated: CASSLEGMTSEKLFF.

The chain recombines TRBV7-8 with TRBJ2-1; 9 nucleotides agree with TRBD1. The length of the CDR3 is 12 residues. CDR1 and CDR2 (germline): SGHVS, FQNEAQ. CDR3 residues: CGTGGRVNEQFF. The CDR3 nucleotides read TGTGGTACAGGGGGCCGGGTAAATGAGCAGTTCTTC.

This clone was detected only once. The CDR3 nucleotides are TGTGCCAGTAGTATGGGACAGTCCTACGAGCAGTACTTC. It is translated as CASSMGQSYEQYF. The J gene is TRBJ2-7, the V gene TRBV19; 7 nucleotides align to TRBD1. CDR1 LNHDA and CDR2 SQIVND come from the germline V gene (reference sequence). This CDR3 comprises 13 residues. V shed 3 bases, J shed 1 base, and the junction held 0 bases outside the gene matches.

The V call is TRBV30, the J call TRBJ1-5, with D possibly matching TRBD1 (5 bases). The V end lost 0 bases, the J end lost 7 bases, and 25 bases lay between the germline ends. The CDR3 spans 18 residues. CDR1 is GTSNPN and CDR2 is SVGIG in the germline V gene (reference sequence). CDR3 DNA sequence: TGTGCCTGGAGTGTACGAGCCGCAGGGAGGTTTTTAAGCCAGCCCCAGCATTTT. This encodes CAWSVRAAGRFLSQPQHF.

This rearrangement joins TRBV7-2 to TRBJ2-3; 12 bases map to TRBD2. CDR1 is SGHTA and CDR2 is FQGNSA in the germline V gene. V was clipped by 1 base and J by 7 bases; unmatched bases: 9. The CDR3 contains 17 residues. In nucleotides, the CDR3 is TGTGCCAGCAGCTTAGTGTCTAGCGGGGGGGAATCAAATACGCAGTATTTT. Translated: CASSLVSSGGESNTQYF.